The clone carrying this T cell receptor (beta chain) was counted many times. Its antigen is undetermined. Using RNA transcripts, the TCR beta CDR3 regions were amplified. HTBI primers served in a first-round RT-PCR, which a second-round multiplex PCR followed. TCRdb ran MiXCR on the multiplex PCR reads and lists one entry per CDR3 protein. The table records about 420,000 distinct CDR3 sequences, roughly 20% of them present only once. CDR3 length: 15 residues. V was shortened by 2 bases and J by 2 bases, with 12 bases between the two germline ends. CDR1 is MGHDK, CDR2 SYGVNS, per germline. Certain patients, namely those with other autoimmune diseases, uncontrolled infections, pregnancy or lactation, were excluded. Clinical symptoms, serum thyroxine, TRAb, thyroid ultrasound and orbital computed tomography formed the basis of diagnosis. Around 10 ml of fresh blood yielded the PBMCs by density gradient.

This specimen belongs to a study of Graves' ophthalmopathy and Graves' hyperthyroidism. General study results and limits: Built on 13 signatures, a model told ophthalmopathy apart from stable hyperthyroidism with over 85% sensitivity and around 80% specificity.

The genes are TRBV25-1 and TRBJ2-5, with a possible D match to TRBD2 (6 bases). Source material: peripheral blood. This clonotype originated in a woman aged 18 to 35 with stable Graves' hyperthyroidism. CDR3 sequence: CASSEGRTFQETQYF. CDR3 DNA sequence: TGTGCCAGCAGTGAAGGGAGGACGTTTCAAGAGACCCAGTACTTC.